Listed here are 31 T cell receptor beta chains from one sample, sequenced in a study of CD8 T cells in Susac syndrome. Random hexamers primed reverse transcription of about 0.45 to 1 ug RNA. TCRdb reanalysed the immunoSEQ multiplex PCR reads using MiXCR and keeps one entry per CDR3 protein. The top ten hold roughly 0.2% of the sample, which has about 19,000 distinct CDR3 sequences, 85% to 95% seen once. Source material: CD8+ T cells from PBMCs. These receptor sequences come from a human donor in good health.

The CDR3 region has the DNA TGCGCCAGCAGCCAGACGACAGGACCCCTTCTCTCTAGCACAGATACGCAGTATTTT. Amino acids: CASSQTTGPLLSSTDTQYF. The rearrangement links TRBV4-3 to TRBJ2-3, with a possible D match to TRBD1 (6 bases). Germline CDR1 reads LGHNA; CDR2 reads YSLEER. V was cut by 3 bases and J by 0 bases, with 22 bases left in between. This CDR3 has 19 amino acids.

The chain is built from TRBV2 and TRBJ1-2, with D maybe TRBD1 (5 bases). There are 14 residues in the CDR3. Germline CDR1 and CDR2: SNHLY and FYNNEI. With 6 bases removed from V and 4 bases from J, the gap between germline ends came to 15 bases. CDR3 nucleotides: TGTGCCAGCAGCCCCAACAGGCTGCCCTATGGCTACACCTTC. Translation: CASSPNRLPYGYTF.

Comment on this clonotype: An end of the junction differs from the germline gene, which may be a read error. The chain links TRBV7-2 to TRBJ2-3; maybe TRBD1 (6 bases). Germline V gene lookup returns CDR1 SGHTA and CDR2 FQGNSA. The CDR3 contains 16 residues. CDR3 in DNA: TGTGCCAGCAGTTTAGGATGGGGGCAGACGCCAGATACGCAGTATTTT. It specifies CASSLGWGQTPDTQYF.

The rearrangement links TRBV30 to TRBJ2-5; weak D call: TRBD1 (5 bases). The germline V gene encodes CDR1 GTSNPN and CDR2 SVGIG (reference sequence). The CDR3 has 14 residues. V was shortened by 1 base and J by 1 base, with 10 bases between the two germline ends. The CDR3 loop is CAWSGRQLQETQYF. Here the CDR3 DNA reads TGTGCCTGGAGTGGCAGACAGCTCCAAGAGACCCAGTACTTC.

The table lists this clonotype with a count of one. The V call is TRBV2, the J call TRBJ2-2; a possible D gene is TRBD2 (6 bases). Germline V CDR1 and CDR2: SNHLY, FYNNEI. V was pared by 7 bases and J by 7 bases, with 19 bases between. The CDR3 loop spans 15 amino acids. The CDR3 reads CASISKEGYGGELFF. The CDR3 region has the DNA TGTGCCAGCATATCCAAGGAGGGGTATGGCGGGGAGCTGTTTTTT.

The chain combines TRBV7-9 with TRBJ2-1; no clear D gene. Near its end, the DNA agrees better with TRBJ2-7, so the J call may be wrong. CDR1 SEHNR and CDR2 FQNEAQ come from the germline V gene (reference sequence). The CDR3 extends over 12 amino acids. CDR3 nucleotide sequence: TGTGCCAGCAGCTTAGACGGGCGGGAGCAGTACGTC. Its protein product is CASSLDGREQYV.

The chain carries TRBV30 and TRBJ2-7, with D possibly matching TRBD1 (6 bases). The CDR3 sequence is 14 residues long. CDR1 and CDR2 (germline): GTSNPN, SVGIG (reference sequence). The V and J ends lost 0 bases and 0 bases respectively, with 9 bases between them. Written as DNA, the CDR3 is TGTGCCTGGAGTGTACGAGGGGGCTCCTACGAGCAGTACTTC. It codes for CAWSVRGGSYEQYF. Full variable domain (outside the CDR3, taken from reference TRBV30 and TRBJ2-7): SQTIHQWPATLVQPVGSPLSLECTVEGTSNPNLYWYRQAAGRGLQLLFYSVGIGQISSEVPQNLSASRPQDRQFILSSKKLLLSDSGFYLCAWSVRGGSYEQYFGPGTRLTVT.

This clonotype was seen a single time. The chain joins TRBV3-1 to TRBJ2-2, with D uncertain. The ends were cut back, 0 bases at V and 4 bases at J, with 9 bases in the middle. The CDR3 loop spans 15 amino acids. Germline values: CDR1 LGHDT, CDR2 YNNKEL (reference sequence). Written as DNA, the CDR3 is TGTGCCAGCAGCCAAGACTCCATAGGCACCGGGGAGCTGTTTTTT. It is translated as CASSQDSIGTGELFF.

This chain connects TRBV5-4 to TRBJ1-5, with D perhaps matching TRBD1 (6 bases). V lost 3 bases and J 6 bases, leaving 10 bases between the germline ends. Germline loops: CDR1 SGHNT, CDR2 YYREEE (reference sequence). CDR3 length: 13 residues. CDR3 in amino acids: CASSWDKLQPQHF. In DNA, the CDR3 is TGTGCCAGCAGCTGGGACAAGCTTCAGCCCCAGCATTTT.

The V gene is TRBV27, the J gene TRBJ2-1, with TRBD2 identical over 9 bases. This CDR3 region has 17 residues. CDR1 is MNHEY, CDR2 SMNVEV, per germline (reference sequence). The V gene end was trimmed by 0 bases and the J gene end by 5 bases; junction bases not matched to a gene: 8. The CDR3, as DNA: TGTGCCAGCAGTTTATCTGGCCTAGCGGGACCCGACAATGAGCAGTTCTTC. This translates into CASSLSGLAGPDNEQFF.

V and J are TRBV9 and TRBJ2-1; D unclear. The CDR3 totals 17 residues. Germline V gene data show CDR1 as SGDLS and CDR2 as YYNGEE. With 4 bases removed from V and 0 bases from J, the gap between germline ends came to 17 bases. The CDR3 protein is CASSLRPSGVSYNEQFF. CDR3 DNA sequence: TGTGCCAGCAGCCTCCGTCCGTCCGGAGTCTCCTACAATGAGCAGTTCTTC.

This rearrangement joins TRBV6-2 or TRBV6-3 to TRBJ2-1; maybe TRBD1 (6 bases). V lost 9 bases to trimming and J lost 12 bases, with 18 bases between them. Germline V gives CDR1 MNHEY, CDR2 SVGEGT. The CDR3 length is 12 residues. The CDR3 nucleotides read TGTGCCAGTAGGACAGATTACATGGTGCAGTTCTTC. It is translated as CASRTDYMVQFF.

V and J are TRBV27 and TRBJ1-5, with 8 bases lining up with TRBD1. The CDR3 is 15 amino acids. The germline V gene encodes CDR1 MNHEY and CDR2 SMNVEV (reference sequence). With 11 bases clipped from V and 2 bases from J, the junction kept 11 bases outside the gene matches. The CDR3 bases are TGTGCCCGCGGGGGAGAGACAGGGGGCAATCAGCCCCAGCATTTT. This gives the protein CARGGETGGNQPQHF.

The chain recombines TRBV13 with TRBJ2-1, with D hard to call. Germline loops: CDR1 PRHDT, CDR2 FYEKMQ (reference sequence). V was pared by 3 bases and J by 5 bases, with 11 bases between. CDR3 length: 14 residues. CDR3 bases: TGTGCCAGCAGCTTTCTAGTGGAAAACAATGAGCAGTTCTTC. Translated, it gives CASSFLVENNEQFF.

The chain has TRBV3-1 and TRBJ2-1, with D perhaps matching TRBD1 (6 bases). CDR3 length: 14 amino acids. V lost 3 bases to trimming and J lost 7 bases, with 13 bases between them. The germline V gene encodes CDR1 LGHDT and CDR2 YNNKEL (reference sequence). For the CDR3, the DNA is TGTGCCAGCAGCCATCACCAGGGGTTGAATGAGCAGTTCTTC. Translating gives CASSHHQGLNEQFF.

V is TRBV12-3 or TRBV12-4 and J is TRBJ2-1; the D gene could be TRBD1 or TRBD2 (6 bases each). The CDR3 runs 14 residues. V lost 2 bases and J lost 6, with 11 bases in between. CDR3 in DNA: TGTGCCAGCAGTTTACCGGGGGCGGTCAATGAGCAGTTCTTC. Protein product: CASSLPGAVNEQFF.

In its sample, this clonotype was seen once. The rearrangement joins TRBV4-3 to TRBJ1-2, with D perhaps TRBD1 (5 bases). Looked up from germline, CDR1 is LGHNA and CDR2 is YSLEER. The CDR3 runs to 13 residues. Trimming left V 3 bases short and J 6 bases short, with 11 bases between. DNA for the CDR3: TGCGCCAGCAGCCAGGTACGAGGGGATGGCTACACCTTC. The encoded protein is CASSQVRGDGYTF.

This chain uses TRBV7-9 with TRBJ2-3, with D perhaps TRBD2 (6 bases). Germline V CDR1 and CDR2: SEHNR, FQNEAQ (reference sequence). The CDR3 has 17 residues. V was cut by 4 bases and J by 4 bases, with 21 bases left in between. In nucleotides, the CDR3 is TGTGCCAGCAGCTCAAGCCTATCGACTAGTTTAGCAGATACGCAGTATTTT. This codes for CASSSSLSTSLADTQYF.

The chain couples TRBV28 to TRBJ2-1, with TRBD1 as a possible D gene (6 bases). Trimming removed 0 bases at V and 4 bases at J, with 7 bases between. Germline lookup yields CDR1 MDHEN and CDR2 SYDVKM. The CDR3 has 14 residues. The CDR3 sequence: CASSLWGAYNEQFF. DNA for the CDR3: TGTGCCAGCAGTTTATGGGGGGCGTACAATGAGCAGTTCTTC.

The V call is TRBV13, the J call TRBJ1-2, with D unresolved. There are 13 residues in the CDR3. V shed 5 bases and J shed 3 bases, with 10 bases lying between them. In germline, CDR1 is PRHDT, CDR2 FYEKMQ (reference sequence). DNA for the CDR3: TGTGCCAGCAGCCCGGTTTCGGACTATGGCTACACCTTC. Translated: CASSPVSDYGYTF.

The rearrangement joins TRBV29-1 to TRBJ2-2; tentatively, D is TRBD1 (6 bases). Trimming took 8 bases from V and 5 from J, leaving 15 bases between them. The CDR3 runs 13 residues. Looked up from germline, CDR1 is SQVTM and CDR2 is ANQGSEA. The CDR3 DNA is TGCAGCCCTTGGACAGCCCCAACCGGGGAGCTGTTTTTT. Its protein is CSPWTAPTGELFF.

The chain carries TRBV2 and TRBJ2-1, with 9 bases that match TRBD2. CDR1 is SNHLY, CDR2 FYNNEI, per germline. V was pared by 7 bases and J by 7 bases, with 11 bases of the junction left unmatched. This CDR3 has 15 residues. CDR3 nucleotide sequence: TGTGCCAGCACTCCACGCGGGAGGGCCGCAAATGAGCAGTTCTTC. Translation: CASTPRGRAANEQFF.

V gene TRBV27 combines with J gene TRBJ2-7; possible D gene TRBD2, 6 bases. Trimming stripped 5 bases from V and 0 bases from J, with 17 bases between. This CDR3 region has 16 residues. Germline V gives CDR1 MNHEY, CDR2 SMNVEV (reference sequence). In nucleotides, the CDR3 is TGTGCCAGCAGTCCCTCACGAGGGGAGGACTCCTACGAGCAGTACGTC. Translating gives CASSPSRGEDSYEQYV.

This chain links TRBV27 with TRBJ2-2, with 10 bases matching TRBD2. Germline trimming cut 6 bases from V and 4 bases from J; bases unmatched to any gene: 8. Germline values: CDR1 MNHEY, CDR2 SMNVEV (reference sequence). The length of the CDR3 is 16 residues. This chain's CDR3 is CASRSLAGEGTGELFF. The CDR3 DNA is TGTGCCAGCAGAAGCCTAGCGGGAGAGGGCACCGGGGAGCTGTTTTTT.

The genes are TRBV13 and TRBJ2-1, with 11 bases identical to TRBD2. The CDR3 has 15 amino acids. Looked up from germline, CDR1 is PRHDT and CDR2 is FYEKMQ (reference sequence). V dropped 3 bases and J dropped 8; count of bases not matched to a gene: 6. Here the CDR3 DNA reads TGTGCCAGCAGCTTTCGACAGACTAGCGGGGATGAGCAGTTCTTC. Translation: CASSFRQTSGDEQFF.

As DNA, the CDR3 is TGTGCCAGCATCCTCTTGGAGGGCTCCTACGAGCAGTACTTC. It is translated as CASILLEGSYEQYF. The gene calls are TRBV5-8 and TRBJ2-7; D is perhaps TRBD2 (6 bases). The CDR3 is made up of 14 amino acids. Germline lookup yields CDR1 SGHTS and CDR2 YDEGEE. The V end was cut by 6 bases, the J end by 0 bases, with 13 bases between.

The chain combines TRBV15 with TRBJ2-7; D might be TRBD1 (5 bases). V shed 0 bases and J shed 7 bases, with 16 bases lying between them. Germline V lookup: CDR1 LNHNV, CDR2 YYDKDF (reference sequence). The CDR3 contains 15 residues. The CDR3 bases are TGTGCCACCAGCAGAGACGTTTTAGGGGTCGGGGAGCAGTACGTC. It is translated as CATSRDVLGVGEQYV.

This chain uses TRBV10-3 with TRBJ2-5; a weak D match, TRBD1 (5 bases). The germline V and J ends were trimmed by 4 bases and 4 bases, with 19 bases remaining between them. Germline values: CDR1 ENHRY, CDR2 SYGVKD. The CDR3 is 16 residues long. CDR3 sequence reads: CAISAGRVLGRETQYF. For the CDR3, the DNA is TGTGCCATCAGTGCTGGCAGGGTTTTAGGACGAGAGACCCAGTACTTC.

The CDR3 coding sequence is TGTGCCAGCAGCGGGGGCCCCGGACTAGCGGAAGAGGGGCAAGAGACCCAGTACTTC. Amino acid sequence: CASSGGPGLAEEGQETQYF. The chain recombines TRBV5-8 with TRBJ2-5; TRBD2 aligns across 10 bases. J lost 2 bases, V lost 4 bases, and 17 bases had no gene match. The length of the CDR3 is 19 residues. Germline V gene sequence: CDR1 SGHTS, CDR2 YDEGEE.

The chain uses TRBV28 and TRBJ2-1; TRBD2 aligns across 13 bases. CDR1 and CDR2 (germline): MDHEN, SYDVKM. The J segment lost 1 base and the V segment lost 6 bases, leaving 9 bases of the junction unmatched. This CDR3 has 18 residues. DNA for the CDR3: TGTGCCAGCAGGGAACTAGCGGGAGGGCCCGAGTCCTACAATGAGCAGTTCTTC. Its protein product is CASRELAGGPESYNEQFF.

Only one count was recorded for this clonotype. The rearrangement links TRBV27 to TRBJ2-1, with 8 bases fitting TRBD2. Germline V gene sequence: CDR1 MNHEY, CDR2 SMNVEV (reference sequence). The V gene end was trimmed by 5 bases and the J gene end by 1 base; junction bases not matched to a gene: 7. This CDR3 spans 16 amino acids. CDR3 in DNA: TGTGCCAGCAGTACCAGAGCGGGAGAGTCCTACAATGAGCAGTTCTTC. It is translated as CASSTRAGESYNEQFF.